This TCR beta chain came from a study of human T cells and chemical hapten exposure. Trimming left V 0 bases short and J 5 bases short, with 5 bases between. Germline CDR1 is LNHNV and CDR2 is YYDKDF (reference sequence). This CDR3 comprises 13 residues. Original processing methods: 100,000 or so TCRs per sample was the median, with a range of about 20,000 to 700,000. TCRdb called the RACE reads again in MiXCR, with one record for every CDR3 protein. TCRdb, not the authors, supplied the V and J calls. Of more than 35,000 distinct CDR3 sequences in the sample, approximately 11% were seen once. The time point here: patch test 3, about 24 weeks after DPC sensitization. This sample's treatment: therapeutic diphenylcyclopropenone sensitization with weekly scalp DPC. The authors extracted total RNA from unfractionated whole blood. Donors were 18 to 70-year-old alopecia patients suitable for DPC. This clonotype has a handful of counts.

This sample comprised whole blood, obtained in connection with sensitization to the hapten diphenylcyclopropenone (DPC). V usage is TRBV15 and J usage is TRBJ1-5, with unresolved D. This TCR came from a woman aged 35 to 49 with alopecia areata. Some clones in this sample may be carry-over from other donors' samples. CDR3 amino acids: CATSRDVDQPQHF. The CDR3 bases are TGTGCCACCAGCAGAGACGTAGATCAGCCCCAGCATTTT.